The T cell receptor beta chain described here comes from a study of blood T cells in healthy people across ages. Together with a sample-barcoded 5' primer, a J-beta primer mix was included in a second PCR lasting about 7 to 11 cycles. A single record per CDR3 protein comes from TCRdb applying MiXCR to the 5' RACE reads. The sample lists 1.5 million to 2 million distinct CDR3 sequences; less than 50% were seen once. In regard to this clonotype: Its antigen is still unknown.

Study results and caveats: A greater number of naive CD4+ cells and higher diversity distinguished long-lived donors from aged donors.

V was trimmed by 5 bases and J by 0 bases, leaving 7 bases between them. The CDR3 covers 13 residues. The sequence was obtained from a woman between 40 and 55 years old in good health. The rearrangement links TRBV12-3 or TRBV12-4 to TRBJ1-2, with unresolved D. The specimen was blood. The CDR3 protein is CASSQAANYGYTF. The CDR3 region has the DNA TGTGCCAGCAGTCAAGCTGCTAACTATGGCTACACCTTC.